The 6 T cell receptor beta chains below were found in one sample sequenced in a study of blood T cell repertoires in COVID-19. This table comes from immunoSEQ multiplex PCR, and its TCRdb copy is limited to in-frame clones, with some not included. The sample includes 120,000 to 150,000 clones, around 81% seen only once; the top ten take roughly 8.3%. The sequencing input was peripheral blood. These receptors were taken from a human donor with acute or convalescent COVID-19. The donor label of this sample is uncertain.

The chain combines TRBV4-1 with TRBJ2-2; 8 nucleotides match TRBD1. Unmatched junction bases numbered 4, after V lost 2 bases and J lost 5 bases. The V gene's germline CDR1 is MGHRA and CDR2 YSYEKL. CDR3 length: 15 amino acids. CDR3 sequence reads: CASSQQQGETGELFF. Here the CDR3 DNA reads TGCGCCAGCAGCCAACAACAGGGGGAAACCGGGGAGCTGTTTTTT.

This chain uses TRBV2 with TRBJ2-2; D is perhaps TRBD1 (5 bases). The V and J ends lost 1 base and 5 bases respectively, with 11 bases between them. Germline CDR1 SNHLY, CDR2 FYNNEI. This CDR3 is built from 15 residues. The CDR3 DNA reads as TGTGCCAGCAGTGAAGGAGCAGGGTGGACCGGGGAGCTGTTTTTT. Protein product: CASSEGAGWTGELFF.

V is TRBV24-1 and J is TRBJ2-2; 7 bases agree with TRBD1. V dropped 1 base and J dropped 1; count of bases not matched to a gene: 8. Per the germline V gene, CDR1 is KGHDR and CDR2 is SFDVKD. The CDR3 sequence is 18 residues long. CDR3 DNA sequence: TGTGCCACCAGTGATTTCCCTTTCAGGACAGGGAACACCGGGGAGCTGTTTTTT. Residues: CATSDFPFRTGNTGELFF.

The chain recombines TRBV27 with TRBJ2-7; 9 bases line up with TRBD2. The CDR3 has 16 residues. Germline values: CDR1 MNHEY, CDR2 SMNVEV (reference sequence). Germline trimming cut 2 bases from V and 5 bases from J; bases unmatched to any gene: 10. In nucleotides, the CDR3 is TGTGCCAGCAGTTTAAGGCCGGCGGGGGGGCAAGACGAGCAGTACTTC. This translates into CASSLRPAGGQDEQYF.

J is TRBJ1-5 and V is TRBV5-8, with D tentatively TRBD1 (5 bases). V was trimmed by 2 bases and J by 3 bases, leaving 9 bases between them. Germline V CDR1 and CDR2: SGHTS, YDEGEE. The length of the CDR3 is 14 residues. CDR3 nucleotide sequence: TGTGCCAGCAGCTTCGACAGCAACAATCAGCCCCAGCATTTT. Its protein product is CASSFDSNNQPQHF.

The chain carries TRBV30 and TRBJ1-1; TRBD1 is a possible D gene (6 bases). The CDR3 has 13 amino acids. In germline, CDR1 is GTSNPN, CDR2 SVGIG (reference sequence). With 6 bases removed from V and 1 base from J, the gap between germline ends came to 12 bases. The CDR3 DNA sequence: TGTGCCTGTTCGGACAGAAGGAACACTGAAGCTTTCTTT. Its protein is CACSDRRNTEAFF. Full variable domain (rest looked up from reference TRBV30 and TRBJ1-1): SQTIHQWPATLVQPVGSPLSLECTVEGTSNPNLYWYRQAAGRGLQLLFYSVGIGQISSEVPQNLSASRPQDRQFILSSKKLLLSDSGFYLCACSDRRNTEAFFGQGTRLTVV.